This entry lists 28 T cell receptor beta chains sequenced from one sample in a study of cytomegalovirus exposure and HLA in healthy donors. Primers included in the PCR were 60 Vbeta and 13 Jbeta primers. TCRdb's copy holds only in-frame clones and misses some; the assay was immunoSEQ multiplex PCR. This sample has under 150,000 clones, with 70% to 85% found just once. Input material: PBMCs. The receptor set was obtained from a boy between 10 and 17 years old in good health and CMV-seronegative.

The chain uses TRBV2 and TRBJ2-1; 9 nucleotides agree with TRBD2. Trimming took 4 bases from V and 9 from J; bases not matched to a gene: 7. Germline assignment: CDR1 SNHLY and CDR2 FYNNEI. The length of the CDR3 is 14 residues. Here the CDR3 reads CASSAGTSSIEQFF. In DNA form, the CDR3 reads TGTGCCAGCAGTGCCGGGACTAGCAGTATTGAGCAGTTCTTC. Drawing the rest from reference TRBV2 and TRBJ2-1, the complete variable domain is EPEVTQTPSHQVTQMGQEVILRCVPISNHLYFYWYRQILGQKVEFLVSFYNNEISEKSEIFDDQFSVERPDGSNFTLKIRSTKLEDSAMYFCASSAGTSSIEQFFGPGTRLTVL.

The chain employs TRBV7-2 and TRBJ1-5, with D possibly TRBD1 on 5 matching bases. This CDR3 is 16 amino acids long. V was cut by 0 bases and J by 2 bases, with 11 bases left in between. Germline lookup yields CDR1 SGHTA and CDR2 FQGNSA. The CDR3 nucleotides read TGTGCCAGCAGCTTAGCGGAGGGGTTAGGCAATCAGCCCCAGCATTTT. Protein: CASSLAEGLGNQPQHF. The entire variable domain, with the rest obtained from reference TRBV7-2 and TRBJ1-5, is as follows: GAGVSQSPSNKVTEKGKDVELRCDPISGHTALYWYRQSLGQGLEFLIYFQGNSAPDKSGLPSDRFSAERTGGSVSTLTIQRTQQEDSAVYLCASSLAEGLGNQPQHFGDGTRLSIL.

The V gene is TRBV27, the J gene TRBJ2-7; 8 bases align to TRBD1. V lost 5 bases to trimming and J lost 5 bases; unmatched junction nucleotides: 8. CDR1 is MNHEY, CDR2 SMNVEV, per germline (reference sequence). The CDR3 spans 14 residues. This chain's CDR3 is CASSPLRDRNEQYF. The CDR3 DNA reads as TGTGCCAGCAGTCCACTCCGGGACAGGAACGAGCAGTACTTC.

Here the CDR3 reads CASSGRQGYEQYF. CDR3 nucleotides: TGTGCCAGCAGTGGGAGACAGGGCTACGAGCAGTACTTC. The V call is TRBV6-1, the J call TRBJ2-7, with TRBD1 identical over 7 bases. The J segment lost 3 bases and the V segment lost 4 bases, leaving 3 bases of the junction unmatched. This CDR3 contains 13 residues. The germline V gene has CDR1 MNHNS and CDR2 SASEGT.

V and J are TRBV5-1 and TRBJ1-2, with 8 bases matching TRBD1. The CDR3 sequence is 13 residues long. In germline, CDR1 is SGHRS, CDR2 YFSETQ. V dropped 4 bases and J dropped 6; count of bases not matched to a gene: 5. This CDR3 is CASSPRTGNGYTF. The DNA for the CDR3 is TGCGCCAGCAGCCCGCGGACAGGGAATGGCTACACCTTC.

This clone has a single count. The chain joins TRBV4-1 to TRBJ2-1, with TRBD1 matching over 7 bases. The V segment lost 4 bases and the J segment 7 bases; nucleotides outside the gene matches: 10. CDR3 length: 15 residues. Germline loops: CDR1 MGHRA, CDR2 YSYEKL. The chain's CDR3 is CASSPRQGLLNEQFF. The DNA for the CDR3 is TGCGCCAGCAGCCCCCGACAGGGCTTGCTGAATGAGCAGTTCTTC.

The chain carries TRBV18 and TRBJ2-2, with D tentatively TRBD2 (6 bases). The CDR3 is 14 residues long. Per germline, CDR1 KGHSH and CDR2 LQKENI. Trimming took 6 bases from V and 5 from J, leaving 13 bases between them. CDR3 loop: CASSPGGETGELFF. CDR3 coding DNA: TGTGCCAGCTCTCCCGGGGGAGAGACCGGGGAGCTGTTTTTT.

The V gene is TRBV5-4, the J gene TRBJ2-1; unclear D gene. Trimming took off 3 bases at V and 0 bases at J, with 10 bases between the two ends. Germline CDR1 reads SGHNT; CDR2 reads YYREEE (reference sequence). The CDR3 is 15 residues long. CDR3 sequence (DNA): TGTGCCAGCAGCTCAAGCCTTAGCTCCTACAATGAGCAGTTCTTC. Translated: CASSSSLSSYNEQFF.

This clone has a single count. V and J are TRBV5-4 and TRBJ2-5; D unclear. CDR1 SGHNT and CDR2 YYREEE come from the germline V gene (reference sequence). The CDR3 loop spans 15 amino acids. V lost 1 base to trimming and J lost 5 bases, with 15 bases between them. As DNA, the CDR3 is TGTGCCAGCAGCTTGAGCAATTTACCCTCCGAGACCCAGTACTTC. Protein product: CASSLSNLPSETQYF. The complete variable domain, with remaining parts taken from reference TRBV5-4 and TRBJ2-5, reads ETGVTQSPTHLIKTRGQQVTLRCSSQSGHNTVSWYQQALGQGPQFIFQYYREEENGRGNFPPRFSGLQFPNYSSELNVNALELDDSALYLCASSLSNLPSETQYFGPGTRLLVL.

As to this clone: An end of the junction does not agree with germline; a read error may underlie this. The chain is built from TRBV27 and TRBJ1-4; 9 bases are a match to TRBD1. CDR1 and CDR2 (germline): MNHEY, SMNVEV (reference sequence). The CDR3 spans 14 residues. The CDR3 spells CASSSDRGNGKLFF. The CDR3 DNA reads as TGTGCCAGCAGTTCCGACAGGGGGAATGGAAAACTGTTTTTT.

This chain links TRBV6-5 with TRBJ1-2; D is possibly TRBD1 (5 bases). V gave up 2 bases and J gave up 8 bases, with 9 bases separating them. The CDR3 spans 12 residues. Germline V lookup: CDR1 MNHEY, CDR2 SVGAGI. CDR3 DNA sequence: TGTGCCAGCAGTTACGGGGGAGGCGGCTACACCTTC. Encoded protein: CASSYGGGGYTF.

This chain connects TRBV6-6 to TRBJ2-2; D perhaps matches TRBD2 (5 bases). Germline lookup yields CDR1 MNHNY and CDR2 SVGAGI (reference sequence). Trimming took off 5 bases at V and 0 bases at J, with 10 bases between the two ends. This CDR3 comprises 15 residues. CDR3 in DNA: TGTGCCAGCAGTATCCGGGATGCGAACACCGGGGAGCTGTTTTTT. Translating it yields CASSIRDANTGELFF.

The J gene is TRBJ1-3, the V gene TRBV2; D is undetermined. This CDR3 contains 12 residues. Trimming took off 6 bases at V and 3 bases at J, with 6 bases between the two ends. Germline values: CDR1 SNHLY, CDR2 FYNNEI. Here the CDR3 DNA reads TGTGCCAGCAGGGAGGTTGGAAACACCATATATTTT. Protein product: CASREVGNTIYF.

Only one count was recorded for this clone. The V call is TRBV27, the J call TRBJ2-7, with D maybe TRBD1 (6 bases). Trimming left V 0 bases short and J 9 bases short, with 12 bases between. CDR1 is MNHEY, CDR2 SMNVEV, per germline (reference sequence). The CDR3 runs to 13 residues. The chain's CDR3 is CASSLSGAFGQYF. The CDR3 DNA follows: TGTGCCAGCAGTTTATCGGGGGCTTTTGGGCAGTACTTC.

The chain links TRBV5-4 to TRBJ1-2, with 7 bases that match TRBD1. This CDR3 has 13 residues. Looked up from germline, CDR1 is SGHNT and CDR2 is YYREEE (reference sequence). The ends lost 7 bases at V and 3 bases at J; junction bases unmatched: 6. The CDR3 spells CASAPDRDYGYTF. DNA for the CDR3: TGTGCCAGCGCTCCAGACAGGGACTATGGCTACACCTTC.

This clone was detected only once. The CDR3 coding sequence is TGTGCCAGCAGCTTAGGCGACAGGGAGTACAATGAGCAGTTCTTC. It is translated as CASSLGDREYNEQFF. This chain connects TRBV7-9 to TRBJ2-1, with 7 bases lining up with TRBD1. The CDR3 covers 15 residues. In germline, CDR1 is SEHNR, CDR2 FQNEAQ (reference sequence). Trimming removed 1 base from V and 4 bases from J; junction bases left unmatched: 4. Full variable domain (missing parts from reference TRBV7-9 and TRBJ2-1): DTGVSQNPRHKITKRGQNVTFRCDPISEHNRLYWYRQTLGQGPEFLTYFQNEAQLEKSRLLSDRFSAERPKGSFSTLEIQRTEQGDSAMYLCASSLGDREYNEQFFGPGTRLTVL.

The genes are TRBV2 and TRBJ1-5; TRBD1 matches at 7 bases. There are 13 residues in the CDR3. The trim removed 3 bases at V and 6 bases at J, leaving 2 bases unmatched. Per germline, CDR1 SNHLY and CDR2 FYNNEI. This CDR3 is CASSEDRSQPQHF. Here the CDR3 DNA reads TGTGCCAGCAGTGAGGACAGGAGTCAGCCCCAGCATTTT.

CDR3 sequence (DNA): TGTGCCAGTAAACCGGGACAGGTCTCGGGTGGCTACACCTTC. Its translation is CASKPGQVSGGYTF. The rearrangement joins TRBV19 to TRBJ1-2; 8 bases align to TRBD1. Germline-derived CDR1 and CDR2 are LNHDA and SQIVND (reference sequence). The CDR3 is 14 residues long. With 7 bases clipped from V and 7 bases from J, the junction kept 11 bases outside the gene matches.

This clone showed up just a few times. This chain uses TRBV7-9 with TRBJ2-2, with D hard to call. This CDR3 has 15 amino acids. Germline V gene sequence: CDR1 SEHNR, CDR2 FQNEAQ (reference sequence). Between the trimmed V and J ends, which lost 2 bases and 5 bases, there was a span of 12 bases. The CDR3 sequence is CASSLPGPSTGELFF. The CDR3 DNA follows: TGTGCCAGCAGCTTACCGGGTCCTTCAACCGGGGAGCTGTTTTTT.

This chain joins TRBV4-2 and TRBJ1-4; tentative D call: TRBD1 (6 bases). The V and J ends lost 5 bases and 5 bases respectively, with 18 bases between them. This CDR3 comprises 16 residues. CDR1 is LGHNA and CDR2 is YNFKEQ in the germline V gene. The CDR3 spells CASSARARDTNEKLFF. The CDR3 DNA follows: TGTGCCAGCAGCGCCCGAGCTCGGGACACGAATGAAAAACTGTTTTTT.

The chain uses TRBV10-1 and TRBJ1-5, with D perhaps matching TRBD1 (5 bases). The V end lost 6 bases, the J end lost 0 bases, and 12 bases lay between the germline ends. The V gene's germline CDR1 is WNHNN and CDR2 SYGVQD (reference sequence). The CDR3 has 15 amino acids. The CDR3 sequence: CASSSGGYSNQPQHF. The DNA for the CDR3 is TGCGCCAGCAGCTCTGGGGGGTATAGCAATCAGCCCCAGCATTTT.

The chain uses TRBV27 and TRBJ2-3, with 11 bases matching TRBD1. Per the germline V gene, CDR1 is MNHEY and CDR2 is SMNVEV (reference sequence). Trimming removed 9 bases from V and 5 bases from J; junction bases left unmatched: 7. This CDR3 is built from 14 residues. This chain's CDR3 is CASGDRGSGDTQYF. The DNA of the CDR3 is TGTGCCAGTGGGGACAGGGGGTCAGGAGATACGCAGTATTTT.

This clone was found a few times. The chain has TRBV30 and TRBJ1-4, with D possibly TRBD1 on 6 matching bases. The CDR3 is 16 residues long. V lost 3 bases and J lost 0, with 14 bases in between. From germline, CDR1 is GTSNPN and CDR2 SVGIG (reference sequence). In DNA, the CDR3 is TGTGCCTGGAGAGCCAGGACAGTCGCAACTAATGAAAAACTGTTTTTT. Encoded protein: CAWRARTVATNEKLFF.

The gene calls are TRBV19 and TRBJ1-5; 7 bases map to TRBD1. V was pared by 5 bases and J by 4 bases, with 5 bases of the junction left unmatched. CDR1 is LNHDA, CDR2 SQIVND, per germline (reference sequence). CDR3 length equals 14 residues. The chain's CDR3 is CASSLQGWNQPQHF. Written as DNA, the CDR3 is TGTGCCAGTAGTCTACAGGGGTGGAATCAGCCCCAGCATTTT.

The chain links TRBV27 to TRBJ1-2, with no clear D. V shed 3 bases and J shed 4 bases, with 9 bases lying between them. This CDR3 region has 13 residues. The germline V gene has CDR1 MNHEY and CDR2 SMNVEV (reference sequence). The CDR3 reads CASSFTGSYGYTF. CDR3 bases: TGTGCCAGCAGTTTTACCGGGAGCTATGGCTACACCTTC.

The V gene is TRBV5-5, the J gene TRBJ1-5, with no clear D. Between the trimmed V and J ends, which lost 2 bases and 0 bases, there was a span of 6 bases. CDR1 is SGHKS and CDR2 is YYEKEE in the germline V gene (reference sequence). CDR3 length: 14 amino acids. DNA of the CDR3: TGTGCCAGCAGCTTAGAGGTTAGCAATCAGCCCCAGCATTTT. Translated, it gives CASSLEVSNQPQHF.

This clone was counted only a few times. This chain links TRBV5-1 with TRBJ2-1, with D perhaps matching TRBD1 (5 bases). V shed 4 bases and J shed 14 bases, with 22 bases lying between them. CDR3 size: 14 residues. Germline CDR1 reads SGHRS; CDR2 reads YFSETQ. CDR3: CASSIKTDTSEEFF. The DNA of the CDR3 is TGCGCCAGCAGCATTAAAACGGACACCTCGGAAGAGTTCTTC.

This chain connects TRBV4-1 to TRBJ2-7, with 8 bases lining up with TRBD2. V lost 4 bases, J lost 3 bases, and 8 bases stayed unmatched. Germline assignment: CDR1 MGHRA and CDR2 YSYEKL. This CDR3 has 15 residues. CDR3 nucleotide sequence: TGCGCCAGCAGCCTGTCCGCGGGAGGCTTCTACGAGCAGTACTTC. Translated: CASSLSAGGFYEQYF.